This T cell receptor (beta chain) comes out of a study of cytomegalovirus exposure and HLA in healthy donors. General study points: In a later analysis, HLA-associated TCR beta chains were more clonally expanded than equally common others.

CDR1 and CDR2 (germline): SEHNR, FQNEAQ (reference sequence). The CDR3 extends over 13 amino acids. Germline trimming cut 4 bases from V and 7 bases from J; bases unmatched to any gene: 4. As concerns this clone: Its antigen is currently unknown.

Both 60 Vbeta primers and 13 Jbeta primers went into the PCR. Some clones are missing from TCRdb's copy, which holds only in-frame ones; the method was immunoSEQ multiplex PCR. This table has roughly 200,000 clones, around 78% appearing once. The sequence was collected from a woman aged 30 to 39 in good health and CMV-seropositive. Sequenced sample: PBMCs. The chain uses TRBV7-9 and TRBJ2-1; 7 positions match TRBD2. The CDR3 DNA is TGTGCCAGCAGCTCACCACTAGCGAATGAGCAGTTCTTC. It codes for CASSSPLANEQFF.